This TCR beta chain was identified in a study of regulatory T cells in long-lasting Graves disease. Looking at the study overall: By definition, persistent Graves' disease involved antithyroid drugs for over 5 years alongside positive TSH receptor antibodies.

Investigators prepared the TCR beta libraries by applying iRepertoire HTBI primers and Arm-PCR of CDR3 regions. TCRdb re-called the multiplex PCR reads with MiXCR, one entry per CDR3 protein. The data contain roughly 700,000 distinct CDR3 sequences, around 30% of them seen just once; the ten biggest clones take up 40% to 50%. In this sample, this clonotype turned up a few times. The CDR3 is made up of 13 amino acids. V was clipped by 7 bases and J by 0 bases, with 6 bases between them. Germline V gene data show CDR1 as SNHLY and CDR2 as FYNNEI. The time point was: persistent/refractory GD, antithyroid drugs over 5 years with positive TRAb. The TCR library used RNA extracted from PBMCs.

The V and J genes are TRBV2 and TRBJ2-2; D is unresolved. Sequences were derived from peripheral blood mononuclear cells (PBMCs), sampled when the disease was refractory, from a patient treated with antithyroid drugs. The TCR was taken from a female donor with Graves disease. CDR3 nucleotide sequence: TGTGCCAGCAAAAAAACGAACACCGGGGAGCTGTTTTTT. Its translation is CASKKTNTGELFF. The full variable domain, rest sourced from reference TRBV2 and TRBJ2-2, is EPEVTQTPSHQVTQMGQEVILRCVPISNHLYFYWYRQILGQKVEFLVSFYNNEISEKSEIFDDQFSVERPDGSNFTLKIRSTKLEDSAMYFCASKKTNTGELFFGEGSRLTVL.